Listed below are T cell receptor beta chains from one sample, sequenced in a study of T cell repertoires in cytomegalovirus infection. TCRdb ran MiXCR on the reads and lists one entry per CDR3 protein. Here the sample spans under 600,000 distinct CDR3 sequences, 16% being singletons. The sequencing sample was made of CD8+ T cells from PBMCs. These receptors were obtained from a human donor in good health (CMV status not recorded). Some clones in this sample may be carry-over from other donors' samples. The CDR3 runs from the conserved cysteine through the conserved F or W. D genes are given only for firm matches. Clone size is not always given. Where it is, it says once, few, many or a class for expanded clones.

D gene,V gene,clone size,J gene,CDR3 protein,CDR3 DNA
NA,TRBV28,NA,TRBJ2-7,CVSSGGTGPYEQYF,TGTGTCAGCAGCGGCGGTACTGGACCCTACGAGCAGTACTTC
TRBD1,TRBV15,NA,TRBJ1-5,CATSRVHRGLNQPQHF,TGTGCCACCAGCAGAGTACATAGGGGGCTCAATCAGCCCCAGCATTTT
NA,TRBV6-6,many,TRBJ1-5,CASSYGASNQPQHF,TGTGCCAGCAGTTATGGAGCTAGCAATCAGCCCCAGCATTTT
NA,TRBV27,many,TRBJ2-7,CASSLGTTSYEQYF,TGTGCCAGCAGTTTGGGGACAACCTCCTACGAGCAGTACTTC
TRBD1,TRBV7-9,many,TRBJ2-7,CASSFFGQGSHEQYF,TGTGCCAGCAGCTTCTTTGGACAGGGTTCCCACGAGCAGTACTTC
NA,TRBV25-1,few,TRBJ2-2,CASSDRYLDTGELFF,TGTGCCAGCAGTGATAGATACCTAGACACCGGGGAGCTGTTTTTT
TRBD1,TRBV7-9,many,TRBJ1-4,CASSYGQEGEKLFF,TGTGCCAGCAGCTACGGACAGGAGGGTGAAAAACTGTTTTTT
NA,TRBV19,NA,TRBJ1-1,CASSIMADYTEAFF,TGTGCCAGTAGTATAATGGCGGATTACACTGAAGCTTTCTTT
TRBD2,TRBV10-2,many,TRBJ2-3,CASSPRLAVSTDTQYF,TGCGCCAGCAGTCCACGACTAGCGGTCAGCACAGATACGCAGTATTTT
TRBD1,TRBV3-1,NA,TRBJ2-5,CASSEDREETQYF,TGTGCCAGCAGCGAGGACAGGGAAGAGACCCAGTACTTC
TRBD2,TRBV12-5,many,TRBJ2-5,CASGLTTSGASGETQYF,TGTGCTAGTGGTCTGACGACTAGCGGGGCTTCCGGAGAGACCCAGTACTTC
TRBD2,TRBV19,few,TRBJ2-2,CASRAGGDTGELFF,TGTGCCAGCCGAGCGGGAGGGGACACCGGGGAGCTGTTTTTT
NA,TRBV20-1,NA,TRBJ2-1,CSAREATSYNEQFF,TGCAGTGCTAGAGAGGCAACATCCTACAATGAGCAGTTCTTC
TRBD2,TRBV10-3,NA,TRBJ2-2,CAISYTSGRNTGELFF,TGTGCCATCAGCTATACTAGCGGGCGGAACACCGGGGAGCTGTTTTTT
NA,TRBV7-8,many,TRBJ2-1,CASSSVPEGYNEQFF,TGTGCCAGCAGCTCAGTTCCTGAGGGGTACAATGAGCAGTTCTTC
TRBD1,TRBV5-1,many,TRBJ1-1,CASSLAGQLNTEAFF,TGCGCCAGCAGCTTGGCGGGACAGTTGAACACTGAAGCTTTCTTT
TRBD1,TRBV7-8,many,TRBJ1-4,CASRTGTEGEKLFF,TGTGCCAGCAGGACCGGGACAGAGGGTGAAAAACTGTTTTTT
NA,TRBV5-6,few,TRBJ1-6,CASSLDLPSSYNSPLHF,TGTGCCAGCAGCTTGGATCTGCCAAGCTCCTATAATTCACCCCTCCACTTT
NA,TRBV7-2,many,TRBJ2-1,CASSSRSIPIQEQFF,TGTGCCAGCAGCTCCCGGTCTATTCCCATTCAGGAGCAGTTCTTC
NA,TRBV27,many,TRBJ1-5,CASSFRTVSLNQPQHF,TGTGCCAGCAGTTTCCGGACAGTCTCCCTTAATCAGCCCCAGCATTTT
NA,TRBV6-6,many,TRBJ1-1,CASSFVGTEAFF,TGTGCCAGCAGTTTCGTGGGTACTGAAGCTTTCTTT
NA,TRBV11-2,many,TRBJ1-6,CASSLVESWDHNSPLHF,TGTGCCAGCAGCTTAGTAGAGTCCTGGGACCATAATTCACCCCTCCACTTT
NA,TRBV27,NA,TRBJ2-1,CASSLFRGYEQFF,TGTGCCAGCAGTTTATTCCGGGGATATGAGCAGTTCTTC
TRBD1,TRBV25-1,NA,TRBJ1-2,CASSEGTGPYGYTF,TGTGCCAGCAGTGAAGGGACAGGGCCCTATGGCTACACCTTC
NA,TRBV3-1,NA,TRBJ2-3,CASSPTARTDTQYF,TGTGCCAGCAGCCCGACAGCCCGCACAGATACGCAGTATTTT
TRBD2,TRBV5-3,NA,TRBJ2-2,CASSPGLAGGPDTGELFF,TGTGCCAGCAGCCCGGGACTAGCGGGAGGGCCGGACACCGGGGAGCTGTTTTTT
NA,TRBV7-9,many,TRBJ2-5,CASSVAGTYSETQYF,TGTGCCAGCAGCGTTGCCGGGACATACTCCGAGACCCAGTACTTC
NA,TRBV12-3/TRBV12-4,few,TRBJ1-1,CASTQTGPATEAFF,TGTGCCAGCACTCAGACAGGTCCGGCCACTGAAGCTTTCTTT
NA,TRBV7-2,many,TRBJ1-1,CASSLSWANTEAFF,TGTGCCAGCAGCTTATCCTGGGCGAACACTGAAGCTTTCTTT
NA,TRBV5-6,NA,TRBJ2-6,CASSLIGSGANVLAF,TGTGCCAGCAGCTTGATAGGCTCTGGGGCCAACGTCCTGGCTTTC
TRBD2,TRBV19,NA,TRBJ2-1,CASSMGTSGYNEQFF,TGTGCCAGTAGTATGGGTACTAGCGGCTACAATGAGCAGTTCTTC
TRBD2,TRBV4-1,NA,TRBJ2-7,CASSFSGREEEQYF,TGCGCCAGCAGCTTTAGCGGGAGGGAAGAAGAGCAGTACTTC
NA,TRBV20-1,NA,TRBJ1-5,CGASHPGQVPNQPQRF,TGCGGTGCTAGTCACCCGGGCCAAGTCCCCAATCAGCCCCAGCGTTTT
TRBD2,TRBV4-1,few,TRBJ2-1,CASSQWVTSGEMRDGEQFF,TGTGCCAGCAGCCAATGGGTGACTAGCGGGGAGATGAGAGATGGGGAGCAGTTCTTC
NA,TRBV5-6,many,TRBJ2-1,CASSLTSRDEQFF,TGTGCCAGCAGCTTGACCAGTAGGGATGAGCAGTTCTTC
NA,TRBV4-1,NA,TRBJ2-1,CASSQERDIEQFF,TGCGCCAGCAGCCAAGAAAGGGACATTGAGCAGTTCTTC
TRBD1,TRBV30,few,TRBJ2-7,CAWTGGDPYEQYF,TGTGCCTGGACAGGGGGCGACCCCTACGAGCAGTACTTC
TRBD1,TRBV27,NA,TRBJ2-3,CASSLFERGTGVSTDTQYF,TGTGCCAGCAGTTTATTCGAGAGGGGGACAGGGGTCTCTACAGATACGCAGTATTTT
NA,TRBV10-3,NA,TRBJ2-7,CAISEVGYEQYF,TGTGCCATCAGTGAGGTCGGGTACGAGCAGTACTTC
TRBD1,TRBV4-1,many,TRBJ2-4,CASSHRQGDKNIQYF,TGCGCCAGCAGCCACCGACAGGGGGACAAAAACATTCAGTACTTC
NA,TRBV12-3/TRBV12-4,many,TRBJ1-5,CASSLDRDNQPQHF,TGTGCCAGCAGTTTAGACAGGGACAATCAGCCCCAGCATTTT
NA,TRBV6-5,few,TRBJ1-3,CASSYGAGDNTIYF,TGTGCCAGCAGTTACGGGGCAGGGGACAACACCATATATTTT
NA,TRBV5-8,NA,TRBJ1-1,CASSFGEYTEAFF,TGTGCCAGCAGCTTTGGGGAGTACACTGAAGCTTTCTTT
NA,TRBV18,few,TRBJ2-7,CASSRNLTGFLSYEQYF,TGTGCCAGCTCTCGCAACCTTACGGGGTTCCTCTCCTACGAGCAGTACTTC
TRBD2,TRBV12-3/TRBV12-4,once,TRBJ2-7,CASKVSGGSYEQYF,TGTGCCAGCAAAGTTAGCGGGGGGTCCTACGAGCAGTACTTC